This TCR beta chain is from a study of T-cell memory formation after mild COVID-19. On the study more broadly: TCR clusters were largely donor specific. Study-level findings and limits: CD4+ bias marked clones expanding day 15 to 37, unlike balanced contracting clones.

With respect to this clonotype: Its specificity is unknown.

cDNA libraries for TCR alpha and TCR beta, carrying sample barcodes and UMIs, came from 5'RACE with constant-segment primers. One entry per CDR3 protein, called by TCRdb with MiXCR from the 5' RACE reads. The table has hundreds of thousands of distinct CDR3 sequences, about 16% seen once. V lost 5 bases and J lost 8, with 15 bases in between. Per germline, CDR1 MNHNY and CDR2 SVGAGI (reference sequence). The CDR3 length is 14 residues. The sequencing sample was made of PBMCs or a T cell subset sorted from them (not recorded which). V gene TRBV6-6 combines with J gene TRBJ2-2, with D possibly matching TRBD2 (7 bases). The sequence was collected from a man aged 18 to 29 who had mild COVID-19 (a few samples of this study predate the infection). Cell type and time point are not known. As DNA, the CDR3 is TGTGCCAGCAGTGCCCACAGGGAGGGGGGGGAGCTGTTTTTT. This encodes CASSAHREGGELFF.